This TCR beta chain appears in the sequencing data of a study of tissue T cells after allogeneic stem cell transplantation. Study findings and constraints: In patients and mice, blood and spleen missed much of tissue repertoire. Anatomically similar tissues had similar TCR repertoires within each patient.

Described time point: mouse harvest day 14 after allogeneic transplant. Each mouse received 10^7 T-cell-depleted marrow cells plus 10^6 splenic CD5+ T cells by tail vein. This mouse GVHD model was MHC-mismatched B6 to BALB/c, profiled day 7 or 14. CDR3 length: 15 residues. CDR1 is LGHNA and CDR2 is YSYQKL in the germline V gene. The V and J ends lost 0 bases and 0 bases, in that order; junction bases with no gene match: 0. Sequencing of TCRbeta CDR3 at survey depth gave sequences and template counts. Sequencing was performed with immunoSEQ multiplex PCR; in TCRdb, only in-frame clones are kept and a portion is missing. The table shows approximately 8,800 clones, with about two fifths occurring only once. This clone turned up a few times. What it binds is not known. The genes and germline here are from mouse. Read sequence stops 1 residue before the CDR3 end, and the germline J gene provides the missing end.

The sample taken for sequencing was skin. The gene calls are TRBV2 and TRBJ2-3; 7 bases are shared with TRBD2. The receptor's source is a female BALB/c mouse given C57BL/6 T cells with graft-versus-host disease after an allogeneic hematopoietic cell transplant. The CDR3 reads CASSQEDWSAETLYF. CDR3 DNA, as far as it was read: TGTGCCAGCAGCCAAGAGGACTGGAGTGCAGAAACGCTGTAT.